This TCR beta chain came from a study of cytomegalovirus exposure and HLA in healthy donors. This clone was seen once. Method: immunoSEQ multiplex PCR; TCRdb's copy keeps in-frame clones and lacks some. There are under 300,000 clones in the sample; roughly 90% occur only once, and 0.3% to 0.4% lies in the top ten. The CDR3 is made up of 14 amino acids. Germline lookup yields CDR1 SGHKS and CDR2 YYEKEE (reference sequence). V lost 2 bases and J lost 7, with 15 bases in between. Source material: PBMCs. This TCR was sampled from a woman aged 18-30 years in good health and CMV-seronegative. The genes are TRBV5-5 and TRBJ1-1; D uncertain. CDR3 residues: CASSFMTEEHEAFF. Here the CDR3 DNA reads TGTGCCAGCAGCTTCATGACCGAGGAGCATGAAGCTTTCTTT.